This section outlines one TCR beta chain sequence together with its context. Its antigen is still unknown. This sample is drawn from a study of OX40 agonist ivuxolimab in advanced cancers. Only in-frame clones appear in the TCRdb table, and some are missing; sequencing was by immunoSEQ multiplex PCR. The profile shows some 70,000 clones, 80% to 95% of them singletons. Notes on the study in general: Averaged across samples, CD8+ T cells carried more expanded clones than CD4+ did.

Prior autoimmune disease or systemic immunosuppression barred patients. Germline V gene data show CDR1 as SQVTM and CDR2 as ANQGSEA. The V and J ends lost 4 bases and 8 bases respectively, with 12 bases between them. The CDR3 length is 12 residues. This specimen consisted of CD4+ or CD8+ T cells sorted from blood, obtained in a trial of the OX40 agonist ivuxolimab. The chain couples TRBV29-1 to TRBJ2-1; D unresolved. The source of this sequence is an adult with an advanced solid tumor such as melanoma, head and neck, liver or kidney cancer. This CDR3 reads CSVGWMRDEQFF. The CDR3 DNA follows: TGCAGCGTTGGATGGATGCGTGATGAGCAGTTCTTC.